The present T cell receptor (beta chain) was sequenced within a study of T cells in narcolepsy. Looking at the study overall: Healthy controls were enrolled alongside patients with narcolepsy type 1 or type 2. Study findings and constraints: HCRT-specific and TRIB2-specific autoreactive clonotypes appeared among same-patient CSF and blood CD4+ clonotypes. Some memory CD4+ repertoires had no autoreactive clone sequences. Blood of same and different patients, but not healthy controls, reportedly held recurring autoreactive clonotypes.

This clone came up a few times. Its antigen is undetermined. V was pared by 2 bases and J by 2 bases, with 11 bases of the junction left unmatched. The V gene's germline CDR1 is MNHEY and CDR2 SMNVEV (reference sequence). The CDR3 totals 18 residues. Using immunoSEQ multiplex PCR, the repertoire was profiled, and TCRdb retains in-frame clones only, with some absent. The repertoire holds approximately 25,000 clones, approximately 84% seen once, with 1.3% in the top ten. This TCR derives from a human donor with narcolepsy. The chain uses TRBV27 and TRBJ2-1; 8 bases line up with TRBD2. What was sequenced was CD45RA- memory CD4+ T cells from PBMCs. This CDR3 reads CASSLGTSGVGAYNEQFF. The CDR3 coding sequence is TGTGCCAGCAGTTTAGGCACTAGCGGAGTCGGGGCCTACAATGAGCAGTTCTTC.